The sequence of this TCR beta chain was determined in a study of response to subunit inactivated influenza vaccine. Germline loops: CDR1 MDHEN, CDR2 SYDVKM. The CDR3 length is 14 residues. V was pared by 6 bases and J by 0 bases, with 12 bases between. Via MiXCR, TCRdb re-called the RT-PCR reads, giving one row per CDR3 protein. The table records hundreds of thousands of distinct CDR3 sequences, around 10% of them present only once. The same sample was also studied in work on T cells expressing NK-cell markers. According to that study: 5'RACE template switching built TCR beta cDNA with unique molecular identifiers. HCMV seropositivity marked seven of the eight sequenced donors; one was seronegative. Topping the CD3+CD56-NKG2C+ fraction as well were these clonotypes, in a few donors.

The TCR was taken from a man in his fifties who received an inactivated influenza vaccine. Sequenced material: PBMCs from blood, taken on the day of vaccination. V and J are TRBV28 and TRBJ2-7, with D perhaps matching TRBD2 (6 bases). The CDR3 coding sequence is TGTGCCAGCAGCCAGGGACTCCTCTCCTACGAGCAGTACTTC. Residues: CASSQGLLSYEQYF.